A selection of T cell receptor beta chains follows, all from one sample in a study of T cells in Graves' hyperthyroidism and ophthalmopathy. TCRdb re-derived calls from the multiplex PCR reads in MiXCR, one entry per CDR3 protein. The sample consists of over 150,000 distinct CDR3 sequences, 17% of them appearing once. Input material: blood. Receptors originate from a woman between 50 and 59 years old with Graves' hyperthyroidism. The CDR3 runs from the conserved cysteine through the conserved F or W. The D gene is left open where the match is weak. Clone size is not always given. Where it is, it says once, few, many or a class for expanded clones.

clone_size	v_call	d_call	j_call	cdr3_nt	cdr3_aa
NA	TRBV20-1	NA	TRBJ2-1	TGCAGTGCTAGTAAGACTGAGCAGTTCTTC	CSASKTEQFF
NA	TRBV20-1	TRBD1	TRBJ1-2	TGCAGTGCTAGCGGAAGCGACAGGGGAATCTATGGCTACACCTTC	CSASGSDRGIYGYTF
many	TRBV30	TRBD2	TRBJ2-3	TGTGCCTGGAGTGTACGGGGGGGAGGCACAGATACGCAGTATTTT	CAWSVRGGGTDTQYF
many	TRBV9	NA	TRBJ2-5	TGTGCCAGCAGCGGGAGTGGGGAGACCCAGTACTTC	CASSGSGETQYF
NA	TRBV11-2	TRBD2	TRBJ2-5	TGTGCCAGCAGCTTTCCTAGCGGGGGCCAAGAGACCCAGTACTTC	CASSFPSGGQETQYF
many	TRBV20-1	TRBD2	TRBJ2-1	TGCAGTGCTGCACCTCTAGTGCGCGGGACTAGCGGACCGGCGGATGAGCAGTTCTTC	CSAAPLVRGTSGPADEQFF
many	TRBV10-3	NA	TRBJ2-5	TGTGCCATCAGTGAGCGTCCCGGTGAGACCCAGTACTTC	CAISERPGETQYF
many	TRBV7-9	NA	TRBJ2-1	TGTGCCAGCCGGGGACCTAAAAATGAGCAGTTCTTC	CASRGPKNEQFF
NA	TRBV18	NA	TRBJ1-6	TGTGCCAGCTCACCATCGGCAGGGAACAATTCACCCCTCCACTTT	CASSPSAGNNSPLHF
many	TRBV20-1	NA	TRBJ2-7	TGCAGTGCTAGACGCATGACCGGGACACCGAGCTCCTACGAGCAGTACTTC	CSARRMTGTPSSYEQYF
many	TRBV20-1	TRBD2	TRBJ2-1	TGCAGTGCTAGAGGAATACTAGCGGGGAAGAGCTCCTACAATGAGCAGTTCTTC	CSARGILAGKSSYNEQFF
NA	TRBV9	NA	TRBJ2-3	TGTGCCAGCAGCGTTAATCAGGGGGGTGAAGGTACGCAGTATTTT	CASSVNQGGEGTQYF
many	TRBV2	NA	TRBJ1-5	TGTGCCAGCACCGGAGTCGGTACCTTCGCTCAGCCCCAGCATTTT	CASTGVGTFAQPQHF
many	TRBV29-1	NA	TRBJ1-1	TGCAGCGGGGTGGGCAGGGTGAACACTGAAGCTTTCTTT	CSGVGRVNTEAFF
NA	TRBV7-9	TRBD1	TRBJ2-2	TGTGCCAGCAGCCCCCCACCCCCTGACAGGGGGGGCACCGGGGAGCTGTTTTTT	CASSPPPPDRGGTGELFF
many	TRBV6-1	NA	TRBJ1-5	TGTGCCAGCCAACGCGACAGACTTAGCAATCAGCCCCAGCATTTT	CASQRDRLSNQPQHF
NA	TRBV4-2	NA	TRBJ1-1	TGTGCCAGCAGCCAAACAGGGATGAACACTGAAGCTTTCTTT	CASSQTGMNTEAFF
NA	TRBV30	NA	TRBJ2-7	TGTGCCTGGACCCCTGGTCCCTACGAGCAGTACTTC	CAWTPGPYEQYF
many	TRBV4-1	NA	TRBJ1-1	TGCGCCAGCAGCCAAGATGGGATGAACACTGAAGCTTTCTTT	CASSQDGMNTEAFF
many	TRBV11-2	TRBD1	TRBJ2-3	TGTGCCAGCAGCATCGTGGGGGGTCCGGGACAGGAGGCTGCAGATACGCAGTATTTT	CASSIVGGPGQEAADTQYF
many	TRBV4-1	TRBD2	TRBJ2-3	TGCGCCAGCAGCCAAGAACCAGCGGGAGTTTCAGATACGCAGTATTTT	CASSQEPAGVSDTQYF
many	TRBV5-1	TRBD1	TRBJ1-2	TGCGCCAGCAGCGAAGACAGGGGAACCCCTCGCGAGGGCTACACCTTC	CASSEDRGTPREGYTF
few	TRBV12-3/TRBV12-4	TRBD1	TRBJ2-2	TGTGCCAGCAGTTTTAGGGGGACAGGGGGCAACACCGGGGAGCTGTTTTTT	CASSFRGTGGNTGELFF
many	TRBV28	NA	TRBJ1-1	TGTGCCAGCAGTTCCCCATACCAAGAAGCTTTCTTT	CASSSPYQEAFF
many	TRBV2	NA	TRBJ2-7	TGTGCCAGCAGTGAGTTTAGACCCCCCTACGAGCAGTACTTC	CASSEFRPPYEQYF
many	TRBV12-5	TRBD2	TRBJ2-1	TGTGCTAGTGGTTTAACCCTGGCTAGCGGGATCAATGAGCAGTTCTTC	CASGLTLASGINEQFF
few	TRBV5-1	TRBD2	TRBJ2-1	TGCGCCAGCAGTTCTGGGACTAGCGGGAGGAGACGGTTCTTC	CASSSGTSGRRRFF
few	TRBV10-3	NA	TRBJ1-5	TGTGCCATCAGAGGTGGGGCGGCGAATCAGCCCCAGCATTTT	CAIRGGAANQPQHF
few	TRBV6-6	TRBD2	TRBJ2-5	TGTGCCAGCAGTACTCGGACTAGCGGGAGTGTAAAGACCCAGTACTTC	CASSTRTSGSVKTQYF
many	TRBV2	TRBD2	TRBJ2-3	TGTGCCAGCAGTGAAGCGGGCCGGGGGGGCGCGGCCTGGAAAGATACGCAGTATTTT	CASSEAGRGGAAWKDTQYF
many	TRBV10-3	TRBD2	TRBJ2-7	TGTGCCATCAGGCCGGGACTAGCGGGCCTAAACCACGAGCAGTACTTC	CAIRPGLAGLNHEQYF
NA	TRBV3-1	NA	TRBJ1-2	TGTGCCAGCAGCCAAGGGATCAATGGCTACACCTTC	CASSQGINGYTF
NA	TRBV10-3	NA	TRBJ1-6	TGTGCCATCAGTTTCAGACAGGAGAATTCACCCCTCCACTTT	CAISFRQENSPLHF
few	TRBV7-2	NA	TRBJ2-3	TGTGCCAGCAGCTTAGACGGTAGCGGCACAGATACGCAGTATTTT	CASSLDGSGTDTQYF
few	TRBV6-1	NA	TRBJ1-2	TGTGCCACCTACAGGATTAACTATGGCTACACCTTC	CATYRINYGYTF
NA	TRBV19	NA	TRBJ2-1	TGTGCCAGTAGTACCCGACAGATTTACAATGAGCAGTTCTTC	CASSTRQIYNEQFF
NA	TRBV7-2	TRBD2	TRBJ2-5	TGTGCCAGCAGCTCGGGACCCAGCGGGAGGATGGGGACCCAGTACTTC	CASSSGPSGRMGTQYF
few	TRBV9	NA	TRBJ2-7	TGTGCCAGCAGCGTAAGTTCCGACTTCGCAACCTACGAGCAGTACTTC	CASSVSSDFATYEQYF
NA	TRBV14	NA	TRBJ2-7	TGTGCCAGCAGCCAAGAAACCTACTCGGACTCCTACGAGCAGTACTTC	CASSQETYSDSYEQYF
many	TRBV6-1	TRBD1	TRBJ2-5	TGTGCCAGCAGAGGGACAGGGGGCAATGGGGAGACCCAGTACTTC	CASRGTGGNGETQYF